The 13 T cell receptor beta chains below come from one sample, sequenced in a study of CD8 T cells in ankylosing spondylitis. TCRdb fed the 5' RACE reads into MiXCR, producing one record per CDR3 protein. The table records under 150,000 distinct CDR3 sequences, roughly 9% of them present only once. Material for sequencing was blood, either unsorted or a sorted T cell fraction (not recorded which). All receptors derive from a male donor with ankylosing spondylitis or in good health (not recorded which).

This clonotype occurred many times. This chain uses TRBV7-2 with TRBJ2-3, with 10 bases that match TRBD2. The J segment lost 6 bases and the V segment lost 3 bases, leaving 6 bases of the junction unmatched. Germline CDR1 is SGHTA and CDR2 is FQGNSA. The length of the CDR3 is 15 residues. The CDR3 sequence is CASSLVLAGVDTQYF. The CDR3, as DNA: TGTGCCAGCAGCTTGGTGCTAGCGGGAGTTGATACGCAGTATTTT.

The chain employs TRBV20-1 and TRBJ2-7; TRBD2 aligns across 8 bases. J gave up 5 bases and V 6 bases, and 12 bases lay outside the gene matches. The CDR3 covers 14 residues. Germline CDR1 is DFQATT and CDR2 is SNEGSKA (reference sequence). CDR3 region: CSASPQRGQNEQYF. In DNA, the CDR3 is TGCAGTGCGTCCCCCCAGCGGGGGCAAAACGAGCAGTACTTC.

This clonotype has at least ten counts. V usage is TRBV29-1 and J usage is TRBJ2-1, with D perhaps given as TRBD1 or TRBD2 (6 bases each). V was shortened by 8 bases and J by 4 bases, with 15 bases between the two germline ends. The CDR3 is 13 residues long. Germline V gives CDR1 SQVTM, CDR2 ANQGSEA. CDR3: CSLKGGDYNEQFF. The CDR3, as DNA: TGCAGCCTTAAGGGGGGAGATTACAATGAGCAGTTCTTC.

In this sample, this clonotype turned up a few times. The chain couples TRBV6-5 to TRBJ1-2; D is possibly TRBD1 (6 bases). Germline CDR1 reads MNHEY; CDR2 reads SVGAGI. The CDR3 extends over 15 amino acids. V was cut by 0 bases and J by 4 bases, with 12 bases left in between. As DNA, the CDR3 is TGTGCCAGCAGTTACTCTCTAGGGGGAGGCTATGGCTACACCTTC. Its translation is CASSYSLGGGYGYTF.

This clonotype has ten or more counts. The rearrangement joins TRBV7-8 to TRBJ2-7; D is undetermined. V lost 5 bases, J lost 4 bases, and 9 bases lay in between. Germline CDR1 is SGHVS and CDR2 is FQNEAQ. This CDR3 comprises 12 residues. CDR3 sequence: CASSTTHYEQYF. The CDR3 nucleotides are TGTGCCAGCAGCACGACACATTACGAGCAGTACTTC. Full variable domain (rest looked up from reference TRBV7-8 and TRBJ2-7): GAGVSQSPRYKVAKRGQDVALRCDPISGHVSLFWYQQALGQGPEFLTYFQNEAQLDKSGLPSDRFFAERPEGSVSTLKIQRTQQEDSAVYLCASSTTHYEQYFGPGTRLTVT.

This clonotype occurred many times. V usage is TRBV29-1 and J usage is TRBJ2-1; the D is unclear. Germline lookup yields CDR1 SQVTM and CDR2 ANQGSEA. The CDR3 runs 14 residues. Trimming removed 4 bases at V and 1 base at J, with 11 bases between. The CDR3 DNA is TGCAGCGTTGCAAGGGTGTTTTCCTACAATGAGCAGTTCTTC. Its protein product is CSVARVFSYNEQFF.

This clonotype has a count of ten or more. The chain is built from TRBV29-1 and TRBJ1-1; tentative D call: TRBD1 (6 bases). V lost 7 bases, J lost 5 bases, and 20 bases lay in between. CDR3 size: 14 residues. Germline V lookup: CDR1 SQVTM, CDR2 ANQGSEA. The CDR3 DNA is TGCAGCGCCAAACGAACAGGGTTAGTGACTGAAGCTTTCTTT. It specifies CSAKRTGLVTEAFF. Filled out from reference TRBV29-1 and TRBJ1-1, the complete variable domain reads SAVISQKPSRDICQRGTSLTIQCQVDSQVTMMFWYRQQPGQSLTLIATANQGSEATYESGFVIDKFPISRPNLTFSTLTVSNMSPEDSSIYLCSAKRTGLVTEAFFGQGTRLTVV.

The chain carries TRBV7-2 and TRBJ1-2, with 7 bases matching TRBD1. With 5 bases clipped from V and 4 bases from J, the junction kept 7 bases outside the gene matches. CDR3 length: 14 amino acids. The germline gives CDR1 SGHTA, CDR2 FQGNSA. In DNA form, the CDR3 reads TGTGCCAGCAGCCGACAGGGTCTCGGCTATGGCTACACCTTC. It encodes CASSRQGLGYGYTF.

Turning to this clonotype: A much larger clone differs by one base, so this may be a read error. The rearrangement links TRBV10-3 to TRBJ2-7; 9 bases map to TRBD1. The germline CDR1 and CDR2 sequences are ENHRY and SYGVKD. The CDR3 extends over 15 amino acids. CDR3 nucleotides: TGTGCCATCAGCACTAGGGACAGGGTTAACTACCAGCAGTACTTC. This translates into CAISTRDRVNYQQYF.

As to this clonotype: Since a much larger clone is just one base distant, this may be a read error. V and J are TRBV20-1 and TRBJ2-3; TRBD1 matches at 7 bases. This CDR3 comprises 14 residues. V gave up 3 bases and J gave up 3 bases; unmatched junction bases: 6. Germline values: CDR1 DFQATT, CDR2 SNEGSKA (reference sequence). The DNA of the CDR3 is TGCAGTGCTAGTCCGGACAGGTGGACAGATACGCAGTATTTT. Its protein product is CSASPDRWTDTQYF.

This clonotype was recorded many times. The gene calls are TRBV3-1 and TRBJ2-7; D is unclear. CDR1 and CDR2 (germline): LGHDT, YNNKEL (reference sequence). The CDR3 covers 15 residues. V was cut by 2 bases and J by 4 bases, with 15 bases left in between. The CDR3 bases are TGTGCCAGCAGCCAATGGTTAGCATCGGCGTACGAGCAGTACTTC. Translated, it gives CASSQWLASAYEQYF.

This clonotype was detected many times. The CDR3 loop is CASSREGPSYNEQFF. DNA of the CDR3: TGTGCCAGCAGTCGGGAGGGGCCAAGCTACAATGAGCAGTTCTTC. This chain uses TRBV27 with TRBJ2-1; the match to TRBD2 covers 8 bases. V shed 5 bases and J 3 bases; nucleotides not matched to a gene: 6. The CDR3 is 15 amino acids. Germline V CDR1 and CDR2: MNHEY, SMNVEV (reference sequence).

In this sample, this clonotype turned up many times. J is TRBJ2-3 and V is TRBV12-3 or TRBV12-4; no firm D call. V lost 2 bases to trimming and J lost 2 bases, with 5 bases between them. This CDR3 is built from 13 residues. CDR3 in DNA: TGTGCCAGCAGTTTATCAAACACAGATACGCAGTATTTT. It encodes CASSLSNTDTQYF.